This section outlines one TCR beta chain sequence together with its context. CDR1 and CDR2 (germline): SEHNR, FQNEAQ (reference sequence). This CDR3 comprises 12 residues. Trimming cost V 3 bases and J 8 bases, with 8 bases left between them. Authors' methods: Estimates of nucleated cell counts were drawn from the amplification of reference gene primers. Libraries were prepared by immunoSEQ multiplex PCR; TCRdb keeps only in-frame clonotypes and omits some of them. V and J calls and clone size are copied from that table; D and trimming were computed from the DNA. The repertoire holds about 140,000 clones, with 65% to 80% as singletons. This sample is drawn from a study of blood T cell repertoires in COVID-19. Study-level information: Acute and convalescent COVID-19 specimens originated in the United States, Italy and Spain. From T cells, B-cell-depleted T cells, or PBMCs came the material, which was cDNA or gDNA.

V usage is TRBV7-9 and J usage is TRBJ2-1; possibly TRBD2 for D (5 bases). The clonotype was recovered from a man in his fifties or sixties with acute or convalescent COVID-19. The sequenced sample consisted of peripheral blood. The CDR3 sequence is CASSFQEDEQFF. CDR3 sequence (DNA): TGTGCCAGCAGCTTTCAGGAGGATGAGCAGTTCTTC.